A selection of T cell receptor beta chains follows, all from one sample in a study of blood T cells in healthy people across ages. Via MiXCR, TCRdb re-called the 5' RACE reads, giving one row per CDR3 protein. The data contain almost 300,000 distinct CDR3 sequences, 27% of them singletons. Sequenced sample: blood. Source of these receptors: a woman in her 70s in good health. Each CDR3 is given with its conserved first and last residue. D genes are given only for firm matches. The size entry is marked missing in some rows and otherwise reads once, few, many or a size class.

v_gene	abundance	d_gene	j_gene	CDR3nt	CDR3aa
TRBV6-1	NA	TRBD2	TRBJ2-4	TGTGCCTGCAGCGGGGGACGTAGGAGCGGGAGCGACACCAAAAACATTCAGTACTTC	CACSGGRRSGSDTKNIQYF
TRBV5-1	few	NA	TRBJ2-5	TGCGCCAGCAGCTCCGGAAAGGCAGCCCTGCACTTC	CASSSGKAALHF
TRBV14	few	TRBD1	TRBJ2-2	TGTGCCAGCAGCCAAGTCCCGGGACAGGGGGCGCGGGCCGGGGAGCTGTTTTTT	CASSQVPGQGARAGELFF
TRBV20-1	NA	TRBD1	TRBJ1-5	TGCAGTGCTAGGGAGGGCAGGGGGATTCAGCCCCAGCATTTT	CSAREGRGIQPQHF
TRBV6-1	NA	NA	TRBJ2-2	TGTGCCAGCAGAGGAATCAGCGGGCTGAACACCGGGGAGCTGTTTTTT	CASRGISGLNTGELFF
TRBV7-9	NA	TRBD2	TRBJ2-7	TGTGCCAGCAGCTTAGTAGTAGCGGGGGACTACGAGCAGTACTTC	CASSLVVAGDYEQYF
TRBV28	few	TRBD2	TRBJ2-1	TGTGCCAGCAGTTCCGCACTAGCGAGCTCCTACAATGAGCAGTTCTTC	CASSSALASSYNEQFF
TRBV20-1	NA	NA	TRBJ1-5	TGCAGTGCTAGAGGGCCTGTAGCCCAGCATTTT	CSARGPVAQHF
TRBV7-8	many	NA	TRBJ2-1	TGTGCCAGCAGCTCTCTCGGGGACAATGAGCAGTTCTTC	CASSSLGDNEQFF
TRBV11-1	few	NA	TRBJ2-7	TGTGCCAGCAGTCAACTAGCTTCCTCATCCTACGAGCAGTACTTC	CASSQLASSSYEQYF
TRBV7-9	few	NA	TRBJ2-5	TGTGCCTCCAGGTCCCTAGAGACCCAGTACTTC	CASRSLETQYF
TRBV20-1	NA	NA	TRBJ1-1	TGCAGTGCTCCGGGAGATACAGGGCGGGCTTTCTTT	CSAPGDTGRAFF
TRBV5-1	many	TRBD1	TRBJ1-1	TGCGCCAGCAGCTTGGATGGACAGGCAGGCACTGAAGCTTTCTTT	CASSLDGQAGTEAFF
TRBV7-2	NA	NA	TRBJ2-1	TGTGCCAGCAGCTTAAGTAACTACAATGAGCAGTTCTTC	CASSLSNYNEQFF
TRBV28	NA	TRBD1	TRBJ2-1	TGTGCCAGCAGTTTGGGACAGGGTATAAGGAATGAGCAGTTCTTC	CASSLGQGIRNEQFF
TRBV7-2	NA	TRBD1	TRBJ2-3	TGTGCCAGCAGCTTATTCGGGACAGGGTACACAGATACGCAGTATTTT	CASSLFGTGYTDTQYF
TRBV29-1	many	NA	TRBJ2-5	TGCAGCGTCGGGGCTATTCAAGAGACCCAGTACTTC	CSVGAIQETQYF
TRBV28	NA	NA	TRBJ2-7	TGTGCCAGCGTTCCGGGGACGCAAGGCTACGAGCAGTACTTC	CASVPGTQGYEQYF
TRBV7-2	NA	TRBD1	TRBJ2-5	TGTGCCAGCAGCTCGACCGACAGGGGCAACCAAGAGACCCAGTACTTC	CASSSTDRGNQETQYF
TRBV5-1	few	NA	TRBJ2-1	TGCGCCAGCAGCCCCGATAACCCCCACAATGAGCAGTTCTTC	CASSPDNPHNEQFF
TRBV7-2	NA	TRBD1	TRBJ1-2	TGTGCCAGCAGCGCTTGGGACAGGGACAGCTATGGCTACACCTTC	CASSAWDRDSYGYTF
TRBV10-1	few	TRBD2	TRBJ2-7	TGCGCCAGCAGTAAAGGGGGACTAGCATCGGGCGAGCAGTACTTC	CASSKGGLASGEQYF
TRBV7-9	NA	NA	TRBJ2-2	TGTGCCAGCAGCTCCCAGTCGGGGACCGGGGAGCTGTTTTTT	CASSSQSGTGELFF
TRBV2	few	TRBD1	TRBJ2-2	TGTGCCAGCAGTAGACAGGGGAACACCGGGGAGCTGTTTTTT	CASSRQGNTGELFF